This TCR beta chain was captured by sequencing in a study of T cells expressing NK-cell markers. The study's findings and limits: Once again these clonotypes came out on top in the CD3+CD56-NKG2C+ fraction of a few donors.

Reprocessing the 5' RACE reads, TCRdb reports a single entry for every CDR3 protein and omits DNA. The sample holds 400,000 to 450,000 distinct CDR3 sequences. Germline CDR1 SGHRS, CDR2 YFSETQ. The CDR3 covers 16 residues. A note on this clonotype: The antigen is unknown.

V is TRBV5-1 and J is TRBJ2-4; without DNA, the TCRdb call of TRBD1 cannot be checked. The receptor was derived from a woman aged 18 to 69 in good health. The specimen sequenced was blood T cells: a sorted CD56 or NKG2C T cell subset, CD4+ or CD8+ T cells, or bulk PBMC T cells (not recorded which). CDR3 region: CASSLRDRGRMDIQYF. The complete variable domain, with remaining parts taken from reference TRBV5-1 and TRBJ2-4, reads KAGVTQTPRYLIKTRGQQVTLSCSPISGHRSVSWYQQTPGQGLQFLFEYFSETQRNKGNFPGRFSGRQFSNSRSEMNVSTLELGDSALYLCASSLRDRGRMDIQYFGAGTRLSVL.